This note documents a single T cell receptor (beta chain) sequence. As yet, its antigen is unknown. Deletions cut 6 bases from V and 7 bases from J, with 18 bases between. The CDR3 runs 14 residues. The V gene's germline CDR1 is MNHNS and CDR2 SASEGT. There were at least 5 micrograms of total RNA extracted from every sample. Primed by a sample-barcoded 5' primer and a J-beta primer mix, a second PCR proceeded for about 7 to 11 cycles. Every cDNA molecule bore a tag from a template-switch adaptor containing 12 random nucleotides. TCRdb passed the 5' RACE reads through MiXCR, listing each CDR3 protein once. The table shows fewer than 800,000 distinct CDR3 sequences, with under 25% occurring only once. The data stem from a study of blood T cells in healthy people across ages. Study observations and caveats: More naive CD4+ cells and higher diversity were found in long-lived than in aged donors.

The chain joins TRBV6-1 to TRBJ1-2; D is uncertain. This TCR derives from a man in his 70s in good health. Sequences were obtained from blood. CDR3 in DNA: TGTGCCAGCAGCGGTTTGACCCTCCCGGCTGGCTACACCTTC. It encodes CASSGLTLPAGYTF.